This entry concerns a single T cell receptor (beta chain). The data originate from a study of blood T cell repertoires in COVID-19. Germline trimming cut 0 bases from V and 6 bases from J; bases unmatched to any gene: 6. Germline V gene data show CDR1 as SGHTA and CDR2 as FQGNSA. This CDR3 region has 15 residues. TCRdb's table, derived via immunoSEQ multiplex PCR, lists solely in-frame clones and lacks some. The table includes 250,000 to 350,000 clones, more than 90% detected once. The TCR was taken from a woman aged 25 to 39 who had recovered from COVID-19. The V call is TRBV7-2, the J call TRBJ1-2; TRBD1 agrees at 8 bases. The sequencing input was PBMCs or T cells enriched from blood (not recorded which). The CDR3 reads CASSLAQGAPNGYTF. In DNA, the CDR3 is TGTGCCAGCAGCTTAGCGCAGGGGGCGCCTAATGGCTACACCTTC.